This T cell receptor (beta chain) was sequenced in a study of blood T cell repertoires in COVID-19 (TCRdb year 2020). Study-level background: Samples covering the acute and convalescent phases of COVID-19 were provided by collaborators in the United States, Italy and Spain. The material from the prospective study consisted of cDNA or gDNA derived from T cells, B-cell-depleted T cells, or PBMCs. The dataset comprised deeply sampled blood TCRbeta repertoires from subjects exposed to, actively infected with, or recovered from COVID-19. The repertoires were released in a freely available public database intended as a resource for research on the immune response to SARS-CoV-2. Samples came from the ongoing ImmuneRACE study (first 160 participants) plus 1,254 subjects from 6 global collaborators. Nearly every sample came with metadata listing a de-identified subject ID, COVID-19 status, age in years and sex. Where HLA class I and class II types were available, the types were taken from metadata supplied by the sample provider, not from assay-based typing. Overall results and qualifications from the work: Clinical and demographic metadata were provided uncurated, with the amount varying by source and participant.

CDR1 is given as SEHNR and CDR2 as FQNEAQ, both from the germline V gene (reference sequence). V has 1 base trimmed and J has 2 bases trimmed; junction bases matching no gene number 0. From cysteine to phenylalanine, the CDR3 is 15 amino acids long. Only CDR3 DNA remains: 45 bases, in frame from the first base. In the prospective study, participants were about 18 to 100 years old, resided in around 25 geographic areas of the United States, and were enrolled through a virtual design. In the prospective study, participants were assigned to cohorts based on the clinical history participants reported in a screening survey and a study questionnaire. Recovered participants in ImmuneRACE Cohort 3 were defined by two consecutive negative NP/OP PCR tests, clearance by a healthcare professional, or resolution of symptoms. In the prospective study, mobile phlebotomists collected whole blood, serum and a nasopharyngeal or oropharyngeal swab from each participant. Over a roughly 2-month period, participants in the prospective study had the option of providing additional blood draws and questionnaires. Before DNA extraction, blood samples from the prospective study were shipped at room temperature or frozen.

TCRbeta CDR3 regions were amplified from genomic DNA by means of the immunoSEQ Assay, a bias-controlled multiplex PCR. Under the source paper's analysis protocol: The number of nucleated cells in each sample was estimated from the amplification of reference gene primers within the assay. Sequence reads were collapsed and filtered to measure the absolute abundance of every unique TCRbeta CDR3 rearrangement. For each sample, productive Simpson clonality was calculated by taking the square root of Simpson's diversity index across productive rearrangements. The table was pulled from immuneACCESS by TCRdb, which kept in-frame rearrangements only. Such tables lose some clones; where checked, under half of the loss comes from unresolved V genes, and the rest has no known cause. V and J calls and clone size follow that table, whereas D and trimming were derived from the DNA. The sample table shows 110,000 to 150,000 clones, and about 80% are seen once. Clones ranked in the top ten supply 9.2% of the sample.

About this clone itself: Its antigen has not been determined. Qualities for individual bases were not recorded, and no much larger clone is one base off.

The TCR comes from a man in his forties or fifties who had recovered from COVID-19. The material sequenced was PBMCs or T cells enriched from blood (not recorded which). The receptor chain draws on TRBV7-9 and TRBJ1-2; 11 of the junction bases match TRBD1. The CDR3 amino acid sequence is: CASSLGTGGNYGYTF. The bases are TGTGCCAGCAGCTTAGGGACAGGGGGCAACTATGGCTACACCTTC. The variable domain in full, with residues beyond the CDR3 obtained from the reference TRBV7-9 and TRBJ1-2 genes, is DTGVSQNPRHKITKRGQNVTFRCDPISEHNRLYWYRQTLGQGPEFLTYFQNEAQLEKSRLLSDRFSAERPKGSFSTLEIQRTEQGDSAMYLCASSLGTGGNYGYTFGSGTRLTVV.